This entry lists 2 T cell receptor beta chains sequenced from one sample in a study of beta chain features in type 1 diabetes. Study conclusions and caveats: Shorter TCRB CDR3s, moderately but significantly so, marked every one of the four CD4+ subsets in Type 1 diabetes patients.

Expressed TCRB transcripts were sequenced because the entire RNA isolate underwent reverse transcription. Measured with immunoSEQ multiplex PCR; TCRdb has only the in-frame clones, and not every one. Of approximately 58,000 clones listed, about 64% were seen once; the top ten hold 0.29%. No antigen is known for these receptors. Sequenced: stem cell memory CD4+ T cells from blood. The receptors derive from a woman aged 25 to 39 with type 1 diabetes.

This clone occurred once. The chain recombines TRBV28 with TRBJ2-1; 8 bases map to TRBD1. Trimming removed 6 bases from V and 1 base from J; junction bases left unmatched: 8. The CDR3 consists of 16 residues. Germline loops: CDR1 MDHEN, CDR2 SYDVKM. The CDR3 DNA follows: TGTGCCAGCAGCCCAGACAGGGGAAGGTCCTACAATGAGCAGTTCTTC. This codes for CASSPDRGRSYNEQFF.

This clone was counted only a few times. The rearrangement links TRBV5-6 to TRBJ2-1, with 7 bases lining up with TRBD2. Looked up from germline, CDR1 is SGHDT and CDR2 is YYEEEE. The CDR3 extends over 14 amino acids. With V trimmed by 7 bases and J by 0 bases, 4 bases remained unmatched. CDR3 DNA: TGTGCCAGCGGACGGGGGGTCTCCTACAATGAGCAGTTCTTC. It yields the protein CASGRGVSYNEQFF.